The 29 T cell receptor beta chains reported below all come from one sample, sequenced in a study of blood T cell repertoires in COVID-19. Profiling relied on immunoSEQ multiplex PCR, and the TCRdb table lists in-frame clones only, not all of them. The sample has 100,000 to 150,000 clones, roughly 85% seen once. Material for sequencing was peripheral blood. Every receptor here comes from a man older than 75 with active or convalescent COVID-19.

This sequence joins TRBV5-5 and TRBJ2-2, with 9 bases aligning to TRBD1. Germline CDR1 reads SGHKS; CDR2 reads YYEKEE (reference sequence). This CDR3 contains 14 residues. Germline trimming cut 5 bases from V and 3 bases from J; bases unmatched to any gene: 2. CDR3 in DNA: TGTGCCAGCAGATGGACAGGGGACACCGGGGAGCTGTTTTTT. Its protein is CASRWTGDTGELFF. Drawing the rest from reference TRBV5-5 and TRBJ2-2, the complete variable domain is DAGVTQSPTHLIKTRGQQVTLRCSPISGHKSVSWYQQVLGQGPQFIFQYYEKEERGRGNFPDRFSARQFPNYSSELNVNALLLGDSALYLCASRWTGDTGELFFGEGSRLTVL.

The chain carries TRBV7-2 and TRBJ2-2, with 9 bases fitting TRBD2. CDR1 and CDR2 from the germline V gene are SGHTA and FQGNSA. The CDR3 is made up of 15 amino acids. V shed 1 base, J shed 5 bases, and the junction held 2 bases outside the gene matches. The CDR3 coding sequence is TGTGCCAGCAGCTTAGTGCTAGCGGGGACCGGGGAGCTGTTTTTT. It specifies CASSLVLAGTGELFF.

The chain uses TRBV7-2 and TRBJ2-1; perhaps TRBD1 as D (5 bases). V lost 0 bases, J lost 7 bases, and 13 bases lay in between. This CDR3 has 15 amino acids. Per the germline V gene, CDR1 is SGHTA and CDR2 is FQGNSA. Written as DNA, the CDR3 is TGTGCCAGCAGCTTAGCGCCAGGGATCCGGAATGAGCAGTTCTTC. This encodes CASSLAPGIRNEQFF.

The rearrangement joins TRBV24-1 to TRBJ2-7; 8 bases map to TRBD1. This CDR3 contains 16 residues. The V and J ends lost 4 bases and 0 bases, in that order; junction bases with no gene match: 7. Germline values: CDR1 KGHDR, CDR2 SFDVKD. CDR3 bases: TGTGCCACCAGTGACTCGGACAGGGAAAGCTCCTACGAGCAGTACTTC. Its protein product is CATSDSDRESSYEQYF.

The genes are TRBV9 and TRBJ2-1; TRBD1 matches 9 bases. This CDR3 is 15 amino acids long. V trimming: 2 bases; J trimming: 6 bases; junction bases outside the gene matches: 6. CDR1 and CDR2 (germline): SGDLS, YYNGEE. The CDR3 sequence: CASSVRTGVTNEQFF. As DNA, the CDR3 is TGTGCCAGCAGCGTTCGGACAGGGGTGACCAATGAGCAGTTCTTC.

The V call is TRBV6-5, the J call TRBJ2-7, with unresolved D. Germline CDR1 and CDR2: MNHEY and SVGAGI. Deletions cut 0 bases from V and 5 bases from J, with 8 bases between. The CDR3 spans 13 residues. The CDR3 region is CASSYSQVHEQYF. The CDR3 bases are TGTGCCAGCAGTTACTCCCAGGTCCACGAGCAGTACTTC.

V and J are TRBV11-3 and TRBJ2-7, with 7 bases fitting TRBD1. CDR3 length: 15 amino acids. The V segment lost 0 bases and the J segment 3 bases; nucleotides outside the gene matches: 5. Per the germline V gene, CDR1 is SGHNT and CDR2 is YENEEA. The DNA for the CDR3 is TGTGCCAGCAGCTTAGAGACAGGGCGTAACTACGAGCAGTACTTC. Translated, it gives CASSLETGRNYEQYF.

This clone showed up just once. V is TRBV5-1 and J is TRBJ2-1; TRBD2 agrees at 10 bases. This CDR3 spans 14 amino acids. The V gene's germline CDR1 is SGHRS and CDR2 YFSETQ. Trimming at V came to 6 bases and at J to 4 bases, leaving 4 bases not matched to a gene. The CDR3 bases are TGCGCCAGCAAGCGGACTAGCGGTTACAATGAGCAGTTCTTC. Translated, it gives CASKRTSGYNEQFF.

The V call is TRBV28, the J call TRBJ2-3, with D perhaps TRBD2 (7 bases). Germline lookup yields CDR1 MDHEN and CDR2 SYDVKM. V gave up 5 bases and J gave up 3 bases, with 21 bases separating them. This CDR3 is built from 17 residues. The CDR3 loop reads CASSTPKGGGTTDTQYF. CDR3 nucleotide sequence: TGTGCCAGCAGTACCCCCAAAGGGGGGGGTACGACAGATACGCAGTATTTT.

The chain recombines TRBV19 with TRBJ2-1, with D possibly TRBD1 on 6 matching bases. This CDR3 has 15 residues. V lost 4 bases and J lost 5, with 15 bases in between. Looked up from germline, CDR1 is LNHDA and CDR2 is SQIVND (reference sequence). CDR3 nucleotide sequence: TGTGCCAGTAGTACCGGGACACCCCGAAACAATGAGCAGTTCTTC. Translating gives CASSTGTPRNNEQFF.

This chain connects TRBV4-2 to TRBJ2-7, with 7 bases lining up with TRBD2. The CDR3 consists of 15 residues. The V segment lost 0 bases and the J segment 6 bases; nucleotides outside the gene matches: 8. CDR1 and CDR2 from the germline V gene are LGHNA and YNFKEQ. In DNA form, the CDR3 reads TGTGCCAGCAGCCAAGAACCGCGGGGGACCTCCGAGCAGTACTTC. Its protein is CASSQEPRGTSEQYF.

CDR3 protein: CASSRTAYEQYF. CDR3 in DNA: TGTGCCAGCAGCAGGACAGCCTACGAGCAGTACTTC. The J gene is TRBJ2-7, the V gene TRBV2; tentative D call: TRBD1 (6 bases). Germline V gene sequence: CDR1 SNHLY, CDR2 FYNNEI. The CDR3 runs to 12 residues. The V end was cut by 6 bases, the J end by 2 bases, with 8 bases between.

The chain uses TRBV28 and TRBJ2-1, with TRBD2 as a possible D gene (6 bases). V lost 4 bases to trimming and J lost 10 bases, with 17 bases between them. The CDR3 spans 14 residues. Germline V lookup: CDR1 MDHEN, CDR2 SYDVKM. Written as DNA, the CDR3 is TGTGCCAGCAGTTCTGGGGAGGCGGTCCGGGAGCAGTTCTTC. Translated, it gives CASSSGEAVREQFF.

The rearrangement links TRBV19 to TRBJ1-1; D might be TRBD1 (6 bases). The V gene's germline CDR1 is LNHDA and CDR2 SQIVND (reference sequence). Trimming shortened V by 6 bases and J by 9 bases, and 14 bases separated the two germline ends. The CDR3 runs to 12 residues. CDR3 loop: CASSRQADKAFF. The DNA for the CDR3 is TGTGCCAGTAGCAGACAGGCGGACAAAGCTTTCTTT.

The rearrangement uses TRBV5-6 and TRBJ2-7; D gene ambiguous. CDR3 length: 14 residues. V gave up 4 bases and J gave up 3 bases, with 14 bases separating them. Per the germline V gene, CDR1 is SGHDT and CDR2 is YYEEEE. CDR3 amino acids: CASSRSPLVYEQYF. CDR3 sequence (DNA): TGTGCCAGCAGCCGGAGTCCCCTCGTCTACGAGCAGTACTTC. The entire variable domain, with the rest obtained from reference TRBV5-6 and TRBJ2-7, is as follows: DAGVTQSPTHLIKTRGQQVTLRCSPKSGHDTVSWYQQALGQGPQFIFQYYEEEERQRGNFPDRFSGHQFPNYSSELNVNALLLGDSALYLCASSRSPLVYEQYFGPGTRLTVT.

This clone occurred a few times. This chain connects TRBV19 to TRBJ2-6; possibly TRBD2 for D (5 bases). The V gene's germline CDR1 is LNHDA and CDR2 SQIVND (reference sequence). The CDR3 sequence is 15 residues long. Trimming pared 6 bases from V and 4 bases from J, leaving 13 bases between. CDR3 coding DNA: TGTGCCAGTAGCGACGGTTCGGGGGGGGCCAACGTCCTGACTTTC. Its translation is CASSDGSGGANVLTF.

The chain has TRBV7-3 and TRBJ2-5; TRBD2 might be the D (7 bases). The CDR3 spans 15 residues. V was cut by 5 bases and J by 4 bases, with 17 bases left in between. The V gene's germline CDR1 is SGHTA and CDR2 FQGTGA. Here the CDR3 reads CASSPRGGVGETQYF. The CDR3 DNA follows: TGTGCCAGCAGCCCCAGAGGGGGGGTGGGAGAGACCCAGTACTTC.

This sequence joins TRBV7-2 and TRBJ2-3; TRBD1 matches at 9 bases. This CDR3 has 16 residues. Trimming took 4 bases from V and 8 from J; bases not matched to a gene: 13. Looked up from germline, CDR1 is SGHTA and CDR2 is FQGNSA. Written as DNA, the CDR3 is TGTGCCAGCAGCTACCCGGGACAGGGACCATCCGGTACGCAGTATTTT. It encodes CASSYPGQGPSGTQYF.

The chain carries TRBV25-1 and TRBJ1-6, with 8 bases that match TRBD1. The germline V gene encodes CDR1 MGHDK and CDR2 SYGVNS. This CDR3 region has 15 residues. J lost 7 bases, V lost 7 bases, and 9 bases had no gene match. The CDR3 nucleotides are TGTGCCAGCAATCCCGGACAGGGCCGGAATTCACCCCTCCACTTT. Protein: CASNPGQGRNSPLHF.

The chain combines TRBV28 with TRBJ1-2; no clear D gene. With 7 bases removed from V and 8 bases from J, the gap between germline ends came to 11 bases. The CDR3 sequence is 11 residues long. Germline V lookup: CDR1 MDHEN, CDR2 SYDVKM. CDR3 protein: CASTTGYGYTF. The CDR3 DNA reads TGTGCCAGCACTACGGGGTACGGCTACACCTTC.

The rearrangement uses TRBV28 and TRBJ1-2; D possibly corresponds to TRBD1 (5 bases). The germline CDR1 and CDR2 sequences are MDHEN and SYDVKM. This CDR3 is built from 14 residues. Trimming cost V 7 bases and J 2 bases, with 14 bases left between them. The CDR3 nucleotides read TGTGCCAGCACCCGGCGGGGGGTCAACTATGGCTACACCTTC. It specifies CASTRRGVNYGYTF.

This sequence joins TRBV19 and TRBJ2-3, with D perhaps matching TRBD1 (5 bases). Germline lookup yields CDR1 LNHDA and CDR2 SQIVND (reference sequence). The CDR3 consists of 16 residues. Trimming pared 4 bases from V and 1 base from J, leaving 15 bases between. The CDR3 DNA reads TGTGCCAGTAGTAGCCAATCCTGGGGCGGCACAGATACGCAGTATTTT. It is translated as CASSSQSWGGTDTQYF. Full variable domain (missing parts from reference TRBV19 and TRBJ2-3): DGGITQSPKYLFRKEGQNVTLSCEQNLNHDAMYWYRQDPGQGLRLIYYSQIVNDFQKGDIAEGYSVSREKKESFPLTVTSAQKNPTAFYLCASSSQSWGGTDTQYFGPGTRLTVL.

V and J are TRBV18 and TRBJ2-3, with a tentative D call TRBD2 (6 bases). V lost 2 bases to trimming and J lost 14 bases, with 23 bases between them. The V gene's germline CDR1 is KGHSH and CDR2 LQKENI. The CDR3 is 15 amino acids. The CDR3 here is CASSPMSAEGTPTYF. Written as DNA, the CDR3 is TGTGCCAGCTCACCAATGTCGGCCGAGGGGACTCCCACGTATTTT.

The V call is TRBV4-3, the J call TRBJ1-6, with TRBD1 as a possible D gene (5 bases). The CDR3 extends over 15 amino acids. The germline V gene has CDR1 LGHNA and CDR2 YSLEER. V was shortened by 2 bases and J by 6 bases, with 11 bases between the two germline ends. CDR3 protein: CASSQQAGGNSPLHF. The CDR3 DNA sequence: TGCGCCAGCAGCCAACAGGCCGGGGGTAATTCACCCCTCCACTTT.

This chain uses TRBV9 with TRBJ1-2, with 11 bases fitting TRBD1. The CDR3 covers 16 residues. The V gene end was trimmed by 0 bases and the J gene end by 8 bases; junction bases not matched to a gene: 9. Germline CDR1 reads SGDLS; CDR2 reads YYNGEE. The CDR3, as DNA: TGTGCCAGCAGCGTAGCTGGACAGGGGGCGTTAGGGGGCTACACCTTC. It specifies CASSVAGQGALGGYTF.

The rearrangement joins TRBV5-1 to TRBJ2-7; TRBD1 matches at 8 bases. CDR1 SGHRS and CDR2 YFSETQ come from the germline V gene. The CDR3 is made up of 15 amino acids. Losses at the gene ends were 3 bases for V and 1 base for J; bases not matched to a gene: 6. This CDR3 reads CASSSQGALSYEQYF. The CDR3 nucleotides are TGCGCCAGCAGCTCCCAGGGGGCGTTGTCCTACGAGCAGTACTTC.

In its sample, this clone was seen once. The chain uses TRBV24-1 and TRBJ2-3, with 9 bases matching TRBD2. J was trimmed by 0 bases and V by 5 bases; bases with no gene match: 8. Germline CDR1 reads KGHDR; CDR2 reads SFDVKD. The CDR3 length is 17 residues. The CDR3 DNA reads as TGTGCCACCAGTGGGGCTAGCGGGGCTCCTAGCACAGATACGCAGTATTTT. Its protein product is CATSGASGAPSTDTQYF.

This clone was seen a few times. The V gene is TRBV6-4, the J gene TRBJ2-5, with 7 bases aligning to TRBD1. V dropped 5 bases and J dropped 4; count of bases not matched to a gene: 7. This CDR3 is 14 amino acids long. CDR1 is MRHNA, CDR2 SNTAGT, per germline. The DNA for the CDR3 is TGTGCCAGCAGTAAGGGGGCTGAGGGAGAGACCCAGTACTTC. Translated: CASSKGAEGETQYF.

The CDR3 loop reads CASSLGTGGFLEPQHF. CDR3 DNA: TGTGCCAGCAGCTTAGGGACAGGGGGGTTCTTAGAGCCCCAGCATTTT. The chain couples TRBV7-9 to TRBJ1-5; 10 nucleotides match TRBD1. Trimming at V came to 1 base and at J to 8 bases, leaving 8 bases not matched to a gene. The CDR3 extends over 16 amino acids. Germline V gives CDR1 SEHNR, CDR2 FQNEAQ (reference sequence).